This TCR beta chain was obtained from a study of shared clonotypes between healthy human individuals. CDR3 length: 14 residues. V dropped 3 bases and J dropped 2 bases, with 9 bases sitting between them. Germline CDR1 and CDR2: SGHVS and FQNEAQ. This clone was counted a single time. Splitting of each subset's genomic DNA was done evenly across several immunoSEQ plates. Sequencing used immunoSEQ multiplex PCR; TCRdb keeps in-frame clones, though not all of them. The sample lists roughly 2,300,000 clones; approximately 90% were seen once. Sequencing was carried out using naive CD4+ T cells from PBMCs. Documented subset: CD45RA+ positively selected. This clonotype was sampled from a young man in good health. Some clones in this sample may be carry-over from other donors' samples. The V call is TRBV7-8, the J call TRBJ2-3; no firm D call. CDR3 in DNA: TGTGCCAGCAGCTTTTGGCGGAACACAGATACGCAGTATTTT. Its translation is CASSFWRNTDTQYF.